This TCR beta chain was recorded in a study of neurological immune-mediated disorders. This clonotype came up many times. As yet, its antigen is unknown. From 2 million PBMCs stored at -80 C, the unsorted libraries were generated. Overall study findings and caveats: Phylogenetic grouping assigned the repertoires of 18 of 34 multiple sclerosis patients to a single cluster of related CDR3 sequences. This cluster may be a repertoire-level signature. No CDR3 amino acid sequences were shared by expanded clones across subjects, suggesting private repertoires in all groups. HTLV-1-associated myelopathy ranked highest for TCR clonal expansion and multiple sclerosis lowest, beneath healthy controls.

TCRdb reprocessed the 5' RACE reads with MiXCR, giving one entry per CDR3 protein. The sample has about 66,000 distinct CDR3 sequences; around 3.9% are singletons. Trimming shortened V by 0 bases and J by 5 bases, and 14 bases separated the two germline ends. The CDR3 is made up of 15 amino acids. Germline CDR1 SGHNT, CDR2 YYREEE (reference sequence). The sequencing sample was made of PBMCs. The receptor was isolated from a man aged 25 to 45 with multiple sclerosis. The chain couples TRBV5-4 to TRBJ2-5; tentatively, D is TRBD1 or TRBD2 (6 bases each). The DNA for the CDR3 is TGTGCCAGCAGCTTGGGAGGGGGGACGAAGGAGACCCAGTACTTC. Translation gives CASSLGGGTKETQYF.